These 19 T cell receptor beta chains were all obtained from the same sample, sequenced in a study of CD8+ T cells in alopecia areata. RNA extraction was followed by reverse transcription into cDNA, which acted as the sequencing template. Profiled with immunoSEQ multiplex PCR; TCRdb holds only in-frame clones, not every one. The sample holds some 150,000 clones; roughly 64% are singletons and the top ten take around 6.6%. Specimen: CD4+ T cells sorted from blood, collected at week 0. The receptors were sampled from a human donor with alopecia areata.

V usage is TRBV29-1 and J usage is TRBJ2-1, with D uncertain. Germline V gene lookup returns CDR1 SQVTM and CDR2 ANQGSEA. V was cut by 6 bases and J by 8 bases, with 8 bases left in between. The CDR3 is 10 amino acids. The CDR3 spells CSVDDYEQFF. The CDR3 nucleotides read TGCAGCGTAGACGACTATGAGCAGTTCTTC.

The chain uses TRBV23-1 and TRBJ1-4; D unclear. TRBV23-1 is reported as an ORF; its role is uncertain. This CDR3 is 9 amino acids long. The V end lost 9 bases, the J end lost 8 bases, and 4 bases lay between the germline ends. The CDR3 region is CARGEKLFF. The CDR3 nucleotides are TGCGCCAGAGGGGAAAAACTGTTTTTT.

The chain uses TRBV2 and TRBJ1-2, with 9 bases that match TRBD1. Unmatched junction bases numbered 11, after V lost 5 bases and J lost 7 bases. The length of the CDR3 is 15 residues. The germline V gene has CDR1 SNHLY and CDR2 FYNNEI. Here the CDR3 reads CASSQDKGTGSGYTF. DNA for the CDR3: TGTGCCAGCAGTCAGGACAAGGGGACAGGGAGTGGCTACACCTTC.

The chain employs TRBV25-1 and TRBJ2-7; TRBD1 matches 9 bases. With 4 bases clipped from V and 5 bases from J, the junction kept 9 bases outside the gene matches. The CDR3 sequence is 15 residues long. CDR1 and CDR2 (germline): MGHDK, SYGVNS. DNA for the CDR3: TGTGCCAGCAGTGTCTTTGGACAGGGGATCGACGAGCAGTACTTC. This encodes CASSVFGQGIDEQYF.

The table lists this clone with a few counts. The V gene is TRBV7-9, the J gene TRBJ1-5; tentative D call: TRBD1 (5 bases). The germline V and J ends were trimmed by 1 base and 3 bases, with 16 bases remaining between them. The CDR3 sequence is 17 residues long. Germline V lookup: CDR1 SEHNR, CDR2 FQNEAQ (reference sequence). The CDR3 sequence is CASSLGDLTVPNQPQHF. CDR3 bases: TGTGCCAGCAGCTTAGGGGACCTGACAGTTCCCAATCAGCCCCAGCATTTT.

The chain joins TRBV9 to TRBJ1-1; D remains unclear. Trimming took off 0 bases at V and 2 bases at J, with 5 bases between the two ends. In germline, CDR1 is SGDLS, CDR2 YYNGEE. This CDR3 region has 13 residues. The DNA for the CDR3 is TGTGCCAGCAGCGTAGACAGTAACACTGAAGCTTTCTTT. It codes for CASSVDSNTEAFF.

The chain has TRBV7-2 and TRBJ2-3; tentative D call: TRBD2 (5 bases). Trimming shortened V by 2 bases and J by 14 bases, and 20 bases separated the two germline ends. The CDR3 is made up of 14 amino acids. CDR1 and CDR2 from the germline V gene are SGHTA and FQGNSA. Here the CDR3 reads CASSLLLPGSRPYF. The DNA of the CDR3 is TGTGCCAGCAGCTTACTCCTTCCGGGATCTCGTCCGTATTTT.

CDR3 coding DNA: TGCGCCAGCAGCCCGGGACAGGTGAACACTGAAGCTTTCTTT. Protein product: CASSPGQVNTEAFF. The chain is built from TRBV5-1 and TRBJ1-1; 8 bases line up with TRBD1. The germline V gene encodes CDR1 SGHRS and CDR2 YFSETQ. The CDR3 is 14 amino acids. Trimming removed 4 bases from V and 0 bases from J; junction bases left unmatched: 2.

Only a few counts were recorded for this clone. The CDR3 is CASSLGLRGTEAFF. Here the CDR3 DNA reads TGTGCCAGCAGCTTGGGTCTGCGAGGCACTGAAGCTTTCTTT. The V gene is TRBV5-4, the J gene TRBJ1-1; no clear D. Per germline, CDR1 SGHNT and CDR2 YYREEE (reference sequence). V lost 0 bases and J lost 4, with 10 bases in between. This CDR3 is built from 14 residues.

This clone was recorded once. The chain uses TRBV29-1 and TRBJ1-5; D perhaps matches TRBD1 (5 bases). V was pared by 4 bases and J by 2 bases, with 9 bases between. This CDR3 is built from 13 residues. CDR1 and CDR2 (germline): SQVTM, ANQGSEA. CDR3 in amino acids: CSVVGDGNQPQHF. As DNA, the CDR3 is TGCAGCGTTGTAGGGGATGGCAATCAGCCCCAGCATTTT.

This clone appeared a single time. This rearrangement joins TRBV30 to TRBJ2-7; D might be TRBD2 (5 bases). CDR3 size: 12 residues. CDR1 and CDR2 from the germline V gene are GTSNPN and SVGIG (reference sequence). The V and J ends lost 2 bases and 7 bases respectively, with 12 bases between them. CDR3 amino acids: CAWSSGMGEQYF. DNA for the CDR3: TGTGCCTGGAGTTCCGGGATGGGGGAGCAGTACTTC.

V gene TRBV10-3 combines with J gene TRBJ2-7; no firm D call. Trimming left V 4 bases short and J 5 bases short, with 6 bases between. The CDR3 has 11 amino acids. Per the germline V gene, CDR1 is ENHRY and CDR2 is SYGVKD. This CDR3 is CAISVLDEQYF. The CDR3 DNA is TGTGCCATCAGTGTGTTGGACGAGCAGTACTTC.

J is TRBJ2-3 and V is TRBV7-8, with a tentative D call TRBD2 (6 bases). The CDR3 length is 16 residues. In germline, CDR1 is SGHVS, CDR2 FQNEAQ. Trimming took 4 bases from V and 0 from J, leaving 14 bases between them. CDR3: CASSSGFSGSTDTQYF. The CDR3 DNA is TGTGCCAGCAGCTCTGGATTTAGCGGAAGCACAGATACGCAGTATTTT.

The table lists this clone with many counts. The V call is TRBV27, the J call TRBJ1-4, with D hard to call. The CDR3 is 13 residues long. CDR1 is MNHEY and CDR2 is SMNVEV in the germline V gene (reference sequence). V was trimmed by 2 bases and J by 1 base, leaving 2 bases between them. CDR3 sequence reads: CASSLRTNEKLFF. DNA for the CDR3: TGTGCCAGCAGTTTAAGAACTAATGAAAAACTGTTTTTT.

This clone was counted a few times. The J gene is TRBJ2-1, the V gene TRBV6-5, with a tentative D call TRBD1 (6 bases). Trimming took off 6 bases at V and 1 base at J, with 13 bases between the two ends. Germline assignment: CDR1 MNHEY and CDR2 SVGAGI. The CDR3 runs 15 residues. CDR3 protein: CASSVDRDSYNEQFF. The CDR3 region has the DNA TGTGCCAGCAGCGTGGACAGAGATTCCTACAATGAGCAGTTCTTC.

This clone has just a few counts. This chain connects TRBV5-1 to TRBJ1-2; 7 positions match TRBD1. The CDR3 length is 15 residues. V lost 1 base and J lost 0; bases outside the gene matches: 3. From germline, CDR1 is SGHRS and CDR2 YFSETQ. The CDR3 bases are TGCGCCAGCAGCTTGTACAGGGGCCCTAACTATGGCTACACCTTC. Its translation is CASSLYRGPNYGYTF.

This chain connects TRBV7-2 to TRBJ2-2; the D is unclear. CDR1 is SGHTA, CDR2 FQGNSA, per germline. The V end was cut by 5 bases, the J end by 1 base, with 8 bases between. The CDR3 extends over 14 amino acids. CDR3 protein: CASSPQWNTGELFF. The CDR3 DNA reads TGTGCCAGCAGCCCTCAGTGGAACACCGGGGAGCTGTTTTTT.

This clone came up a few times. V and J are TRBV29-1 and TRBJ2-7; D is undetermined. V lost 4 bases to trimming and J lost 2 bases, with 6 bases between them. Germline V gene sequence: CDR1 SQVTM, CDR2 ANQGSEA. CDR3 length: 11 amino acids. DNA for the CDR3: TGCAGCGTTGGGCAGCCCTACGAGCAGTACTTC. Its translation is CSVGQPYEQYF.

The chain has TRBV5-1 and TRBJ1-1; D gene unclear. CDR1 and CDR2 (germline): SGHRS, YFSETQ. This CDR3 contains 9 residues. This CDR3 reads CAHLHGAFF. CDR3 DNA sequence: TGCGCACATCTTCATGGGGCTTTCTTT.